The clone carrying this T cell receptor beta chain was counted at least ten times. What it binds is unknown. The germline gives CDR1 MNHNS, CDR2 SASEGT. V lost 7 bases, J lost 5 bases, and 20 bases lay in between. The CDR3 has 15 amino acids. The library protocol tagged individual cDNA molecules with unique molecular identifiers. TCRdb recomputed calls from the 5' RACE reads with MiXCR, one row per CDR3 protein. The profile shows 45,000 to 75,000 distinct CDR3 sequences, around 5.2% of them singletons. This specimen belongs to a study of early T cells in non-severe SARS-CoV-2 infection. About the research overall: The authors sequenced bulk RNA from unsorted whole blood, leaving chains unpaired. Study-wide results and limits: A preference for anti-spike CD8 responses marked VDJdb matching, which missed private and CD4 specificities.

The V gene is TRBV6-1, the J gene TRBJ1-1; a weak D match, TRBD1 (5 bases). This receptor was identified in an adult who was a healthcare worker with PCR-confirmed SARS-CoV-2 infection or an uninfected control (not recorded which). The sequencing sample was made of whole blood. This CDR3 is CASIPKGRSGTEAFF. The CDR3 region has the DNA TGTGCCAGCATCCCAAAGGGGCGGTCGGGGACTGAAGCTTTCTTT.